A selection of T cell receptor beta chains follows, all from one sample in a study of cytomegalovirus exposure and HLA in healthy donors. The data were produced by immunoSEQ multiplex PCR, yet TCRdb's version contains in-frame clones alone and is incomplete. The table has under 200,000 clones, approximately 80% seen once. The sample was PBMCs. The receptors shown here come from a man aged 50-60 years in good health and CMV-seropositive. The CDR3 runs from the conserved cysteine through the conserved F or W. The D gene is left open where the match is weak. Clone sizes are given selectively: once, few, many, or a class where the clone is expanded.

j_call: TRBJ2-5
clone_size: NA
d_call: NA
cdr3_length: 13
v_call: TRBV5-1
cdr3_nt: TGCGCCAGCAGCTTGGGGGGGCCGCCCGTCCAGTACTTC
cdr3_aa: CASSLGGPPVQYF

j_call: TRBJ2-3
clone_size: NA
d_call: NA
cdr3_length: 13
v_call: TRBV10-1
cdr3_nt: TGCGCCAGCAGTGAGTCGATCAGAGATACGCAGTATTTT
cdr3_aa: CASSESIRDTQYF

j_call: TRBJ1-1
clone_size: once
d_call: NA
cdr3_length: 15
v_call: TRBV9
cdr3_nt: TGTGCCAGCAGCGTAGCGCCGACAGGAAACACTGAAGCTTTCTTT
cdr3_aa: CASSVAPTGNTEAFF

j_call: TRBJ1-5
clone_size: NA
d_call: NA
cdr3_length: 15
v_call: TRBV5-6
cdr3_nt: TGTGCCAGCAGCAGAGGACAGCCTGTAAATCAGCCCCAGCATTTT
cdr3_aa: CASSRGQPVNQPQHF

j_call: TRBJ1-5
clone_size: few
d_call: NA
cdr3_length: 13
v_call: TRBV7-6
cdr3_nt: TGTGCCAGCAGCTTAGGGGGCGGTCAGCCCCAGCATTTT
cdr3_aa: CASSLGGGQPQHF

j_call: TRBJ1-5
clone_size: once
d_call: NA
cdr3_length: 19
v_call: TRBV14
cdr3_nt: TGTGCCAGCAGCCAAGATTTGAAGGGGACAAACTCCAGCAATCAGCCCCAGCATTTT
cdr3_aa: CASSQDLKGTNSSNQPQHF

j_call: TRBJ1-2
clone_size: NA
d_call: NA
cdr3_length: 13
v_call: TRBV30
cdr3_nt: TGTGCCTGGAACAGGGCCCGAATTTATGGCTACACCTTC
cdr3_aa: CAWNRARIYGYTF

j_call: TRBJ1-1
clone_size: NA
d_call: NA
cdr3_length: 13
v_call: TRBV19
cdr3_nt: TGTGCCAGTAGTATCCGGGGGGCCACTGAAGCTTTCTTT
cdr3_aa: CASSIRGATEAFF

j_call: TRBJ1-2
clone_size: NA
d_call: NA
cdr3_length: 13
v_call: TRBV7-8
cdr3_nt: TGTGCCAGCAGCTTGGGGCAGGGGAACGGCTACACCTTC
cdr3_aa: CASSLGQGNGYTF

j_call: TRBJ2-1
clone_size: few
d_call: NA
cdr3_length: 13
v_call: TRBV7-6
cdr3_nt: TGTGCCAGCAGCCCAGTCCGGGTTAGTGAGCAGTTCTTC
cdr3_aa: CASSPVRVSEQFF

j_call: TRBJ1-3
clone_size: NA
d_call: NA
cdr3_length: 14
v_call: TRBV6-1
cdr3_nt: TGTGCCAGCAAAGAGGGTTGGTCTGGAAACACCATATATTTT
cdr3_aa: CASKEGWSGNTIYF

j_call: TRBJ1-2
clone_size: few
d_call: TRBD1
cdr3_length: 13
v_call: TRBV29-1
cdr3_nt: TGCAGCGTTCCCACAGGGGTACAACGTGGCTACACCTTC
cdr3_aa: CSVPTGVQRGYTF

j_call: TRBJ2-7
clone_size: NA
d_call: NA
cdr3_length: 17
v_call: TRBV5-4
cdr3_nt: TGTGCCAGCAGCTTGGGGGGGGGCGGTGTAGGGGTTTACGAGCAGTACTTC
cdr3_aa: CASSLGGGGVGVYEQYF

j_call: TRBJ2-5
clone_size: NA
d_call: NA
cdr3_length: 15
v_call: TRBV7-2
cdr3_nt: TGTGCCAGCAGCGGTCGGGGGTCCTTCCAAGAGACCCAGTACTTC
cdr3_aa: CASSGRGSFQETQYF

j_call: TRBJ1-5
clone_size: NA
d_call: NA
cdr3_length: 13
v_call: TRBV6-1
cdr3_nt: TGTGCCAGCAGTGTCGGTACCAATCAGCCCCAGCATTTT
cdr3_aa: CASSVGTNQPQHF

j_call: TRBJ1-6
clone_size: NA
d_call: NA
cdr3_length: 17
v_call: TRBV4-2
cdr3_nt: TGTGCCAGCAGCCAAGCTCCCCGGGGAACGGGAAATTCACCCCTCCACTTT
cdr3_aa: CASSQAPRGTGNSPLHF

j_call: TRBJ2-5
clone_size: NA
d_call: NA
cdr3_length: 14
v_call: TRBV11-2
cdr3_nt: TGTGCCAGCGGGACCCTCGGGAGACAAGAGACCCAGTACTTC
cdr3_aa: CASGTLGRQETQYF

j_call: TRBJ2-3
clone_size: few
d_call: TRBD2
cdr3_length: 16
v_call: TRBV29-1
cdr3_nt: TGCAGCGTTGAAGATCGACCGGGGGGGCACACAGATACGCAGTATTTT
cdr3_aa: CSVEDRPGGHTDTQYF

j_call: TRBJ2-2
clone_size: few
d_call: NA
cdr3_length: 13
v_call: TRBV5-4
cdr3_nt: TGTGCCAGCAGCAAAGGGACTACCGGGGAGCTGTTTTTT
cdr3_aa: CASSKGTTGELFF

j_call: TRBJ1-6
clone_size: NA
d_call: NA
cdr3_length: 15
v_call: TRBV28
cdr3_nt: TGTGCCAGCAGTTTAATGCAGGGAACTCATTCACCCCTCCACTTT
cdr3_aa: CASSLMQGTHSPLHF

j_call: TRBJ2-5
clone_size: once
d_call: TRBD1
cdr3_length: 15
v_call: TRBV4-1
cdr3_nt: TGCGCCAGCAGCCAAGACGGACAGGGGGTAAAGACCCAGTACTTC
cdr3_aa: CASSQDGQGVKTQYF

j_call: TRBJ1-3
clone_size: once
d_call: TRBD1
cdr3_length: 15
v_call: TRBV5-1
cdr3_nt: TGCGCCAGCAGCTTCGGACAGGGGCCTGGAAACACCATATATTTT
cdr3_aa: CASSFGQGPGNTIYF

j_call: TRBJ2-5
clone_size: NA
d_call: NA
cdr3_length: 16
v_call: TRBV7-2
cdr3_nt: TGTGCCAGCAGCCTTCGAAATGGAGCGTATCAAGAGACCCAGTACTTC
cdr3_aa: CASSLRNGAYQETQYF

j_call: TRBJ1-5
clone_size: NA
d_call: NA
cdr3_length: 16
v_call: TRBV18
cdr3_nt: TGTGCCAGCTCACCACGCAGCCGCGCGGCAAATCAGCCCCAGCATTTT
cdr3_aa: CASSPRSRAANQPQHF

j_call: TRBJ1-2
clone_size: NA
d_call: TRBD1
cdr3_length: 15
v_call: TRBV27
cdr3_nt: TGTGCCAGCAGTTTAGGTCCGACAGGGATCTATGGCTACACCTTC
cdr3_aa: CASSLGPTGIYGYTF

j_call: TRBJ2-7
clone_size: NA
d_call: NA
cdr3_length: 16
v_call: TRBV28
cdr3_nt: TGTGCCAGCAGTTCCGCGGGACTTGAGAGCTCCTACGAGCAGTACTTC
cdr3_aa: CASSSAGLESSYEQYF

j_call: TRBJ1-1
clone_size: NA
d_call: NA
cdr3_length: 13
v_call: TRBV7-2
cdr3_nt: TGTGCCAGCAGCTTGAACAGGGTCCCCGAAGCTTTCTTT
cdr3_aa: CASSLNRVPEAFF

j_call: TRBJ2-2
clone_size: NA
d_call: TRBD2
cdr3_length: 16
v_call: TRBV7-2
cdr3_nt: TGTGCCAGCAGTTCCAGCGGGGGGCCGAACACCGGGGAGCTGTTTTTT
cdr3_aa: CASSSSGGPNTGELFF

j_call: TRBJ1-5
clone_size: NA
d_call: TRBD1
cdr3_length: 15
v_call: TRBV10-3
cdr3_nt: TGTGCCATCAGTGAGACAGGGGTTTTGGGTCAGCCCCAGCATTTT
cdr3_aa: CAISETGVLGQPQHF

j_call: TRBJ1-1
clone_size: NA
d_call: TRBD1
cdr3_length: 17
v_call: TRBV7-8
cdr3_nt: TGTGCCAGCAGCACCCGGACAGGGGCCTCTCGCGTTCAAAAAGCTTTCTTT
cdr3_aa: CASSTRTGASRVQKAFF

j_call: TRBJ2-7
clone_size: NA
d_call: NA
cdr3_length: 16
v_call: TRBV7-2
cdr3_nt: TGTGCCAGCAGCTTAGCGGGTCCTCAGCACAGGTACGAGCAGTACTTC
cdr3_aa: CASSLAGPQHRYEQYF

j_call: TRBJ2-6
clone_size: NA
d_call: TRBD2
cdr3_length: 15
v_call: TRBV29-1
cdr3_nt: TGCAGCGTTCGCCGGGGGGGCTCTGGGGCCAACGTCCTGACTTTC
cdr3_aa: CSVRRGGSGANVLTF

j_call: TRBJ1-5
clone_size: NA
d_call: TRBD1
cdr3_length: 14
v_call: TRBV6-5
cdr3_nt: TGTGCCAGCAGTTCAGGGGGCAGAAATCAGCCCCAGCATTTT
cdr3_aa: CASSSGGRNQPQHF

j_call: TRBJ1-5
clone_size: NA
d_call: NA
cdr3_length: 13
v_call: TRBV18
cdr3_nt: TGTGCCAGCTCACCAGGCTCCGAACAGCCCCAGCATTTT
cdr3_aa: CASSPGSEQPQHF

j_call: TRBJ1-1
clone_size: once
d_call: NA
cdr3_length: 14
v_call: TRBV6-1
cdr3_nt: TGTGCCAGTAGAGACAGGTCCCAGAACACTGAAGCTTTCTTT
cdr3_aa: CASRDRSQNTEAFF

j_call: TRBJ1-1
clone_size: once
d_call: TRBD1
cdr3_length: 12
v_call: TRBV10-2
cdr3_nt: TGCGCCAGCAGTGTCGACAGGGGGCAAGCTTTCTTT
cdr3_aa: CASSVDRGQAFF

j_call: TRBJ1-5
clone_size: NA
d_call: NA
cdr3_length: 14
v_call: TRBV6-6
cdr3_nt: TGTGCCAGCAGTTACCCTGAGTGGAATCAGCCCCAGCATTTT
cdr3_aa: CASSYPEWNQPQHF

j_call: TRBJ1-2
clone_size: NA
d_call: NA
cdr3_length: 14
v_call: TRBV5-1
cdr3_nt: TGCGCCAGCAGCTTCGCAGGGGATCGCCATGGCTACACCTTC
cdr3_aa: CASSFAGDRHGYTF

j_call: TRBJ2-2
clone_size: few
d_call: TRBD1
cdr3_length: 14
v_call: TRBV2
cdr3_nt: TGTGCCAGCAGGGGACAGAGGATCACCGGGGAGCTGTTTTTT
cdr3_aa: CASRGQRITGELFF

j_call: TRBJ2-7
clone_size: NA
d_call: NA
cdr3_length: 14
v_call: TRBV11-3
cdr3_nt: TGTGCCAGCAGCTTAGGAGACAGCTCCTACGAGCAGTACTTC
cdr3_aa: CASSLGDSSYEQYF

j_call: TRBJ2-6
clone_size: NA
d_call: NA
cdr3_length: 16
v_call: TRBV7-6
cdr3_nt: TGTGCCAGCAGCTTAAACACCTTCTCTGGGGCCAACGTCCTGACTTTC
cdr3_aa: CASSLNTFSGANVLTF

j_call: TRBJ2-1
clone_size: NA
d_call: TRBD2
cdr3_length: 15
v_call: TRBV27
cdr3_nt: TGTGCCAGCAGCACTTCTAGCGGGGGGTACAATGAGCAGTTCTTC
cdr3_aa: CASSTSSGGYNEQFF

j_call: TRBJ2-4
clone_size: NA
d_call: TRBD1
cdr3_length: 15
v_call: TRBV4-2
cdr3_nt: TGTGCCAGCAGCCAGGCCGGGGACAGGGTAAACATTCAGTACTTC
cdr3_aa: CASSQAGDRVNIQYF

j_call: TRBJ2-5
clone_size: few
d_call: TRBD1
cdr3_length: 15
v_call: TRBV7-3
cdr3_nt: TGTGCCAGCAGCTTAACAGGAGACAGGGGACAGACCCAGTACTTC
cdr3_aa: CASSLTGDRGQTQYF

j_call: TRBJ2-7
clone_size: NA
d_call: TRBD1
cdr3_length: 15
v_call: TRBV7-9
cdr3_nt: TGTGCCAGCACCTCCGGGGACAGGGGAACCCACGAGCAGTACTTC
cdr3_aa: CASTSGDRGTHEQYF

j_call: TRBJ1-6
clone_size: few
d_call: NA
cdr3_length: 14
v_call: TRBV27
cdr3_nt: TGTGCCAGCAGTTTTCCAGGGAATAATTCACCCCTCCACTTT
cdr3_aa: CASSFPGNNSPLHF

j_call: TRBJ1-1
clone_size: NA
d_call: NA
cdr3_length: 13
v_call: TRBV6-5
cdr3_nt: TGTGCCAGCAGTTCGGACATTTACACTGAAGCTTTCTTT
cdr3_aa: CASSSDIYTEAFF